One sample yielded the 14 T cell receptor beta chains listed below, sequenced in a study of Graves' ophthalmopathy and Graves' hyperthyroidism. RNA transcripts served as template for amplifying TCR beta CDR3 sequences. HTBI primers were used in a first-round RT-PCR, which preceded a second-round multiplex PCR. TCRdb re-called the multiplex PCR reads through MiXCR, storing one row per CDR3 protein. The sample includes almost 750,000 distinct CDR3 sequences, roughly 40% of them seen just once. Input material: peripheral blood. The receptor source for this set is an adult man with Graves' ophthalmopathy.

Remarks on this clonotype: This likely comes from a read error, as the CDR3 has no conserved phenylalanine or tryptophan at its end. The DNA is left out, because the CDR3 cannot be placed on it with certainty; the CDR3 is given as TCRdb lists it. This chain joins TRBV4-3 and TRBJ2-7; TRBD1, the table's D call, lacks a check against the DNA. The CDR3 spans 8 residues, counting both ends. Germline loops: CDR1 LGHNA, CDR2 YSLEER. The CDR3 sequence is CASSQEGA.

This clonotype appeared many times. The rearrangement links TRBV29-1 to TRBJ2-5; 12 bases fit TRBD2. The V gene's germline CDR1 is SQVTM and CDR2 ANQGSEA. The CDR3 is 17 residues long. V was pared by 5 bases and J by 2 bases, with 12 bases of the junction left unmatched. The chain's CDR3 is CSVSGLAGTDLQETQYF. The DNA for the CDR3 is TGCAGCGTTTCCGGACTAGCGGGAACCGACTTGCAAGAGACCCAGTACTTC.

The rearrangement links TRBV25-1 to TRBJ2-2, with 10 bases lining up with TRBD2. Germline CDR1 reads MGHDK; CDR2 reads SYGVNS. The CDR3 is made up of 15 amino acids. The junction had 8 bases not matched to a gene; V was cut back by 9 bases and J by 4 bases. The CDR3 loop is CASRGAGGVTGELFF. For the CDR3, the DNA is TGTGCCAGTAGAGGAGCGGGAGGGGTCACCGGGGAGCTGTTTTTT.

The chain recombines TRBV7-9 with TRBJ1-4; D gene unclear. CDR3 length: 17 residues. The V gene's germline CDR1 is SEHNR and CDR2 FQNEAQ (reference sequence). V lost 5 bases to trimming and J lost 8 bases, with 24 bases between them. CDR3 loop: CASSPGLTEDHFEKLFF. CDR3 bases: TGTGCCAGCAGCCCTGGACTGACCGAAGACCATTTCGAAAAACTGTTTTTT.

This clonotype was seen only a few times. The rearrangement joins TRBV7-9 to TRBJ1-1, with 11 nucleotides matching TRBD1. Germline CDR1 SEHNR, CDR2 FQNEAQ (reference sequence). This CDR3 contains 15 residues. Losses at the gene ends were 6 bases for V and 4 bases for J; bases not matched to a gene: 7. The chain's CDR3 is CASRGQGGFGTEAFF. The CDR3 DNA reads TGTGCCAGCAGGGGACAGGGGGGTTTTGGCACTGAAGCTTTCTTT.

CDR3 coding DNA: TGTGCCAGCAGCGGTGGCCTATACGAGGGGGAGACCCAGTACTTC. Translation gives CASSGGLYEGETQYF. The genes are TRBV6-1 and TRBJ2-5; D possibly uses TRBD1 or TRBD2 (5 bases each). V gave up 6 bases and J gave up 5 bases, with 19 bases separating them. The germline V gene has CDR1 MNHNS and CDR2 SASEGT. This CDR3 is 15 amino acids long.

This clonotype was observed a few times. The chain is built from TRBV20-1 and TRBJ2-7; no clear D. The length of the CDR3 is 14 residues. Germline CDR1 is DFQATT and CDR2 is SNEGSKA (reference sequence). The V end lost 0 bases, the J end lost 2 bases, and 11 bases lay between the germline ends. CDR3 in DNA: TGCAGTGCTAGAGATAGCCCGGCCACCTACGAGCAGTACTTC. This encodes CSARDSPATYEQYF.

This clonotype appeared many times. The V gene is TRBV7-9, the J gene TRBJ1-1; TRBD1 aligns across 7 bases. In germline, CDR1 is SEHNR, CDR2 FQNEAQ (reference sequence). This CDR3 spans 16 amino acids. With V trimmed by 1 base and J by 0 bases, 5 bases remained unmatched. CDR3 in DNA: TGTGCCAGCAGCTTAGGACAGGGAGTAATGAACACTGAAGCTTTCTTT. Translation: CASSLGQGVMNTEAFF.

This sequence joins TRBV9 and TRBJ1-3; tentatively, D is TRBD1 (6 bases). The CDR3 covers 16 residues. Trimming took off 0 bases at V and 4 bases at J, with 14 bases between the two ends. Germline CDR1 and CDR2: SGDLS and YYNGEE. CDR3 DNA: TGTGCCAGCAGCGTAGAAGCGGGGGCCAGGGGAAACACCATATATTTT. This codes for CASSVEAGARGNTIYF.

This clonotype has a single count. The chain carries TRBV2 and TRBJ2-7, with a possible D match to TRBD2 (7 bases). There are 14 residues in the CDR3. Germline V CDR1 and CDR2: SNHLY, FYNNEI. V lost 4 bases to trimming and J lost 3 bases, with 13 bases between them. This CDR3 reads CASSVEGGNYEQYF. CDR3 sequence (DNA): TGTGCCAGCAGTGTAGAGGGGGGGAACTACGAGCAGTACTTC.

This clonotype was seen many times. The J gene is TRBJ2-2, the V gene TRBV7-9; no clear D gene. Trimming removed 6 bases from V and 2 bases from J, with 16 bases in between. The V gene's germline CDR1 is SEHNR and CDR2 FQNEAQ (reference sequence). The CDR3 is 16 residues long. The CDR3 loop is CASRPISALNTGELFF. The CDR3 bases are TGTGCCAGCAGACCCATTTCAGCCCTCAACACCGGGGAGCTGTTTTTT.

There are a few counts of this clonotype. This chain uses TRBV7-9 with TRBJ1-1, with a possible D match to TRBD1 (5 bases). V shed 5 bases and J shed 5 bases, with 12 bases lying between them. CDR3 length equals 13 residues. Germline V gene sequence: CDR1 SEHNR, CDR2 FQNEAQ (reference sequence). The CDR3 DNA is TGTGCCAGCAGCCAGACAGAATCAACTGAAGCTTTCTTT. It is translated as CASSQTESTEAFF.

This clonotype was seen just once. An end of the junction differs from the germline gene, which may be a read error. The rearrangement links TRBV15 to TRBJ1-5; TRBD1 agrees at 10 bases. The germline V gene has CDR1 LNHNV and CDR2 YYDKDF (reference sequence). The CDR3 is 16 amino acids. The CDR3 nucleotides are TGTACCACCAGCAGAGCCGGGACAGGGGACAATCAGCCCCAGCATTTT. Its protein is CTTSRAGTGDNQPQHF.

This chain connects TRBV19 to TRBJ1-5, with TRBD1 matching over 8 bases. Trimming took 8 bases from V and 9 from J; bases not matched to a gene: 15. CDR3 size: 15 residues. Germline lookup yields CDR1 LNHDA and CDR2 SQIVND (reference sequence). CDR3 nucleotide sequence: TGTGCCAGTTCCGTCGGACAGGGTTATTATCCGCCCCAGCATTTT. Translated: CASSVGQGYYPPQHF.